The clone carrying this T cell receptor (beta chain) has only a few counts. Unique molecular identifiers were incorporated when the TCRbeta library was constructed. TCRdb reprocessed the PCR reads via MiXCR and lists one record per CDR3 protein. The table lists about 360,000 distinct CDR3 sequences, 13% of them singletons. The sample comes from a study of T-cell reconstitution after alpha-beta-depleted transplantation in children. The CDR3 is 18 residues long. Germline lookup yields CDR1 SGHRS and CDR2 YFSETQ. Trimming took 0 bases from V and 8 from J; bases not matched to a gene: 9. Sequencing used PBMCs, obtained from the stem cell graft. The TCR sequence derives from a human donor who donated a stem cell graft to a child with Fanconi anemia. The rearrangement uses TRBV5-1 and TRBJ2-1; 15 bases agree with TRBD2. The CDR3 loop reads CASSLEGTSGGSGDEQFF. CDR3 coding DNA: TGCGCCAGCAGCTTGGAGGGGACTAGCGGGGGGAGTGGCGATGAGCAGTTCTTC.